The 14 T cell receptor beta chains below come from one sample, sequenced in a study of graft-versus-host responses after intestinal transplantation. These receptors' antigens are unknown. Profiling relied on immunoSEQ multiplex PCR, and the TCRdb table lists in-frame clones only, not all of them. The sample lists around 50,000 clones, less than 85% seen once, with roughly 0.45% in the top ten. The sample in question was unstimulated CD4+ T cells sorted from spleen or lymph node cells, obtained before transplant. These receptors were collected from a human donor who was the organ donor for an intestinal transplant.

The chain couples TRBV5-1 to TRBJ2-7; 9 positions match TRBD2. Trimming cost V 3 bases and J 0 bases; bases outside gene matches: 7. The CDR3 is 16 amino acids. CDR1 is SGHRS and CDR2 is YFSETQ in the germline V gene. The DNA for the CDR3 is TGCGCCAGCAGCTATGATAGCGGGGGTATCTCCTACGAGCAGTACTTC. Its translation is CASSYDSGGISYEQYF.

The chain employs TRBV10-3 and TRBJ2-1, with 9 positions matching TRBD1. Germline loops: CDR1 ENHRY, CDR2 SYGVKD. With 2 bases clipped from V and 5 bases from J, the junction kept 13 bases outside the gene matches. The CDR3 contains 18 residues. This CDR3 reads CAISESTGTGLNDNEQFF. The CDR3 coding sequence is TGTGCCATCAGTGAGAGTACCGGGACAGGGTTAAACGACAATGAGCAGTTCTTC.

The gene calls are TRBV5-1 and TRBJ1-2; 7 bases are a match to TRBD1. The CDR3 spans 15 residues. The V gene end was trimmed by 0 bases and the J gene end by 1 base; junction bases not matched to a gene: 3. CDR1 and CDR2 (germline): SGHRS, YFSETQ. The CDR3 here is CASSLATGINYGYTF. The CDR3 nucleotides read TGCGCCAGCAGCTTGGCGACAGGGATTAACTATGGCTACACCTTC.

This chain uses TRBV30 with TRBJ1-2; D is unclear. The germline V and J ends were trimmed by 7 bases and 4 bases, with 13 bases remaining between them. From germline, CDR1 is GTSNPN and CDR2 SVGIG (reference sequence). This CDR3 is built from 12 residues. The CDR3: CASTEGSYGYTF. CDR3 bases: TGTGCCTCCACTGAGGGTAGCTATGGCTACACCTTC.

The rearrangement links TRBV5-1 to TRBJ2-3, with 9 bases fitting TRBD2. This CDR3 comprises 16 residues. V dropped 0 bases and J dropped 5; count of bases not matched to a gene: 7. Per the germline V gene, CDR1 is SGHRS and CDR2 is YFSETQ. CDR3 protein: CASSLALAGAGDTQYF. CDR3 DNA: TGCGCCAGCAGCTTGGCCTTAGCGGGAGCGGGAGATACGCAGTATTTT.

The V and J genes are TRBV18 and TRBJ1-1, with D perhaps TRBD1 (5 bases). Trimming shortened V by 4 bases and J by 4 bases, and 10 bases separated the two germline ends. The CDR3 runs 13 residues. The germline gives CDR1 KGHSH, CDR2 LQKENI. The DNA of the CDR3 is TGTGCCAGCTCACTTGTTGGGGGCACTGAAGCTTTCTTT. This encodes CASSLVGGTEAFF. The full variable domain, in which reference TRBV18 and TRBJ1-1 provide the parts outside the CDR3, is NAGVMQNPRHLVRRRGQEARLRCSPMKGHSHVYWYRQLPEEGLKFMVYLQKENIIDESGMPKERFSAEFPKEGPSILRIQQVVRGDSAAYFCASSLVGGTEAFFGQGTRLTVV.

Details on this clone: The sample carries other DNA sequences with the same CDR3. This chain connects TRBV6-5 to TRBJ1-1; D is undetermined. Germline V gene lookup returns CDR1 MNHEY and CDR2 SVGAGI. Trimming took 2 bases from V and 1 from J, leaving 5 bases between them. The CDR3 runs 13 residues. DNA of the CDR3: TGTGCCAGCAGTTACCGGGGGAACACTGAAGCTTTCTTT. Translating it yields CASSYRGNTEAFF.

V is TRBV27 and J is TRBJ1-3; D possibly corresponds to TRBD1 (5 bases). The CDR3 covers 15 residues. V lost 2 bases to trimming and J lost 0 bases, with 8 bases between them. Germline lookup yields CDR1 MNHEY and CDR2 SMNVEV (reference sequence). CDR3 region: CASSLQGRSGNTIYF. Written as DNA, the CDR3 is TGTGCCAGCAGTTTACAGGGACGCTCTGGAAACACCATATATTTT.

The genes are TRBV18 and TRBJ2-2; 8 nucleotides agree with TRBD1. V gave up 3 bases and J gave up 10 bases; unmatched junction bases: 4. The CDR3 has 13 amino acids. The germline CDR1 and CDR2 sequences are KGHSH and LQKENI. CDR3 region: CASSPGTGEELFF. The DNA for the CDR3 is TGTGCCAGCTCACCTGGGACAGGAGAGGAGCTGTTTTTT.

This clone has only a few counts. CDR3 coding DNA: TGTGCCAGCAGCTCCCTAAGCGAGCAGTACTTC. Amino acids: CASSSLSEQYF. This rearrangement joins TRBV5-6 to TRBJ2-7; no definite D call. Trimming cost V 3 bases and J 6 bases, with 7 bases left between them. Per germline, CDR1 SGHDT and CDR2 YYEEEE. This CDR3 has 11 amino acids.

J is TRBJ1-3 and V is TRBV7-2; no reliable D call. This CDR3 has 16 amino acids. Germline V CDR1 and CDR2: SGHTA, FQGNSA. V was cut by 4 bases and J by 0 bases, with 13 bases left in between. The CDR3 reads CASSSSTPRSGNTIYF. The CDR3 nucleotides are TGTGCCAGCAGCTCGTCCACTCCCCGCTCTGGAAACACCATATATTTT.

The chain is built from TRBV14 and TRBJ1-2; D uncertain. V was shortened by 3 bases and J by 8 bases, with 19 bases between the two germline ends. From germline, CDR1 is SGHDN and CDR2 FVKESK. CDR3 size: 15 residues. CDR3 in amino acids: CASSQDLRTTGGYTF. Written as DNA, the CDR3 is TGTGCCAGCAGCCAGGATCTCCGGACTACGGGGGGCTACACCTTC. The full variable domain, its missing parts supplied by reference TRBV14 and TRBJ1-2, is EAGVTQFPSHSVIEKGQTVTLRCDPISGHDNLYWYRRVMGKEIKFLLHFVKESKQDESGMPNNRFLAERTGGTYSTLKVQPAELEDSGVYFCASSQDLRTTGGYTFGSGTRLTVV.

CDR3 nucleotides: TGTGCCAGCAGCTTAGTTTGGAGCGGGGGGGATACGCAGTATTTT. Amino acid sequence: CASSLVWSGGDTQYF. The V call is TRBV7-2, the J call TRBJ2-3; 9 bases are a match to TRBD2. The CDR3 consists of 15 residues. CDR1 and CDR2 (germline): SGHTA, FQGNSA. V gave up 1 base and J gave up 6 bases; unmatched junction bases: 5. The whole variable domain, filled in from reference TRBV7-2 and TRBJ2-3, reads GAGVSQSPSNKVTEKGKDVELRCDPISGHTALYWYRQSLGQGLEFLIYFQGNSAPDKSGLPSDRFSAERTGGSVSTLTIQRTQQEDSAVYLCASSLVWSGGDTQYFGPGTRLTVL.

The chain links TRBV16 to TRBJ1-3; D is undetermined. Germline values: CDR1 KGHSY, CDR2 FQNENV. The CDR3 length is 15 residues. V dropped 0 bases and J dropped 0 bases, with 6 bases sitting between them. CDR3 coding DNA: TGTGCCAGCAGCCAATCTGTCCTCTCTGGAAACACCATATATTTT. Protein product: CASSQSVLSGNTIYF.